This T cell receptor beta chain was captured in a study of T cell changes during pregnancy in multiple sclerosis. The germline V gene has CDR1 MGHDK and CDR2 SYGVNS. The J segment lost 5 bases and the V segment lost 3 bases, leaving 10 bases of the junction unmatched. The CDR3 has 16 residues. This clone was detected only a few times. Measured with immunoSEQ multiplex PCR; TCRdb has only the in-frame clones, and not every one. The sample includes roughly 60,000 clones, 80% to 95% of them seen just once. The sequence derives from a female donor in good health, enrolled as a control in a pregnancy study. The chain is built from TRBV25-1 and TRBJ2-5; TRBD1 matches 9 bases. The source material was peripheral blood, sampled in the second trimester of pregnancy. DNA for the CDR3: TGTGCCAGCAGTGACCCCGGGACAGGGCATGTGGAGACCCAGTACTTC. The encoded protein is CASSDPGTGHVETQYF.